Sequencing of this TCR beta chain was carried out in a study of Ad26.COV2.S vaccination and SARS-CoV-2 variants. On the study more broadly: Among those in the COV1001 Ad26.COV2.S trial arm was the donor. Intramuscular Ad26.COV2.S doses were given once or twice, 56 days apart.

Treatment: some 20 received Ad26.COV2.S at low or high dose, single or two shots; about 5 received placebo; per-sample allocation not given. Sampling occurred on day 63 after the first vaccine or placebo injection. SARS-CoV-2 spike from the Wuhan strain was encoded by the vaccine, an Ad26 vector. Only in-frame clones appear in the TCRdb table, and some are missing; sequencing was by immunoSEQ multiplex PCR. The sample includes some 500,000 clones, roughly 89% of them seen just once. Notes on this clone: Its target is not known.

Trimming cost V 3 bases and J 3 bases, with 8 bases left between them. The germline CDR1 and CDR2 sequences are SEHNR and FQNEAQ (reference sequence). This CDR3 comprises 13 residues. Study observations and caveats: Relative to placebo recipients, vaccine recipients exhibited elevated spike-specific TCR breadth.

This receptor was taken from a person aged 18-65 years who received the Ad26.COV2.S COVID-19 vaccine or a placebo. This sample comprised peripheral blood, obtained in a trial of Ad26.COV2.S vaccine versus placebo. V is TRBV7-9 and J is TRBJ1-1; D remains unclear. The CDR3 DNA sequence: TGTGCCAGCAGCTTGACACTCTACACTGAAGCTTTCTTT. This encodes CASSLTLYTEAFF. The whole variable domain, filled in from reference TRBV7-9 and TRBJ1-1, reads DTGVSQNPRHKITKRGQNVTFRCDPISEHNRLYWYRQTLGQGPEFLTYFQNEAQLEKSRLLSDRFSAERPKGSFSTLEIQRTEQGDSAMYLCASSLTLYTEAFFGQGTRLTVV.